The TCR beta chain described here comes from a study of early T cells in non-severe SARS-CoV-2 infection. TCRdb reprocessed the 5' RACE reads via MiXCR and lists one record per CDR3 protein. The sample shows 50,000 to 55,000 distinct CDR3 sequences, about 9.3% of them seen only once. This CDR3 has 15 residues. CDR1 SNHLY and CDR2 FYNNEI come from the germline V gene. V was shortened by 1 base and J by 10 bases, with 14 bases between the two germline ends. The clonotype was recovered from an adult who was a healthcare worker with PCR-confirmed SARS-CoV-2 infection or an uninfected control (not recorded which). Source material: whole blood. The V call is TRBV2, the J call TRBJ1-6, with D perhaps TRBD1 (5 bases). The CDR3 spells CASSEEGRETSPLHF. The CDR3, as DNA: TGTGCCAGCAGTGAAGAAGGCAGGGAAACCTCACCCCTCCACTTT.